Given below is one TCR beta chain in context. Its antigen is as yet unknown. V was shortened by 6 bases and J by 2 bases, with 14 bases between the two germline ends. The CDR3 covers 14 residues. Germline CDR1 is MDHEN and CDR2 is SYDVKM. The PCR was carried out with 60 Vbeta primers and 13 Jbeta primers. Repertoires were generated with immunoSEQ multiplex PCR, while TCRdb's copy carries only in-frame clones and drops some. The sample shows more than 95,000 clones, over 65% of them seen only once. The source of the sample is a study of cytomegalovirus exposure and HLA in healthy donors. Study observations and caveats: The study put under 200 TCR beta chains on its list as cytomegalovirus-associated. Accurate prediction of HLA-A and HLA-B alleles (for most subjects) was reportedly achieved from TCR beta sequences.

V is TRBV28 and J is TRBJ2-7; D may be TRBD1 (5 bases). Material for sequencing was PBMCs. The receptor was derived from a woman in her 40s in good health and CMV-seronegative. The CDR3 coding sequence is TGTGCCAGCAGCCCCTCCGACAGACCCTACGAGCAGTACTTC. Its protein product is CASSPSDRPYEQYF.